These T cell receptor beta chains were read from a single sample in a study of blood T cell repertoires in COVID-19. TCRdb's table, derived via immunoSEQ multiplex PCR, lists solely in-frame clones and lacks some. The table records approximately 180,000 clones, over 65% of them present only once. The specimen sequenced was peripheral blood. These receptor sequences come from a person aged 65 to 85 with COVID-19, enrolled during active disease. The CDR3 runs from the conserved cysteine through the conserved F or W. The order of the fields is V gene, clone size, J gene, D gene, CDR3 protein, CDR3 DNA. D genes are given only for firm matches. The size of a clone is reported for some rows only, either as once, few or many, or as a class for expanded clones.

v_call: TRBV7-2; clone_size: -; j_call: TRBJ2-2; d_call: -; cdr3_aa: CASSLLGPGELFF; cdr3_nt: TGTGCCAGCAGCTTGCTGGGGCCCGGGGAGCTGTTTTTT
v_call: TRBV5-1; clone_size: once; j_call: TRBJ2-2; d_call: TRBD1; cdr3_aa: CASSPQGATGELFF; cdr3_nt: TGCGCCAGCAGCCCGCAGGGGGCCACCGGGGAGCTGTTTTTT
v_call: TRBV19; clone_size: -; j_call: TRBJ1-1; d_call: TRBD1; cdr3_aa: CASRLLQGVGTEAFF; cdr3_nt: TGTGCCAGTAGGCTGTTACAGGGGGTTGGAACTGAAGCTTTCTTT
v_call: TRBV19; clone_size: -; j_call: TRBJ1-5; d_call: -; cdr3_aa: CASRSTGSNQPQHF; cdr3_nt: TGTGCCAGTAGATCCACAGGGTCAAATCAGCCCCAGCATTTT
v_call: TRBV25-1; clone_size: once; j_call: TRBJ1-4; d_call: -; cdr3_aa: CASSVGPPRQGSEKLFF; cdr3_nt: TGTGCCAGCAGTGTTGGTCCACCTAGGCAGGGTAGTGAAAAACTGTTTTTT
v_call: TRBV28; clone_size: -; j_call: TRBJ1-5; d_call: TRBD1; cdr3_aa: CASGPRTGSTQPQHF; cdr3_nt: TGTGCCAGTGGCCCACGGACAGGGAGTACTCAGCCCCAGCATTTT
v_call: TRBV5-1; clone_size: -; j_call: TRBJ2-2; d_call: -; cdr3_aa: CASSFGQGGTGELFF; cdr3_nt: TGCGCCAGCAGCTTCGGGCAGGGAGGTACCGGGGAGCTGTTTTTT
v_call: TRBV5-8; clone_size: -; j_call: TRBJ2-7; d_call: TRBD1; cdr3_aa: CASSLGTGVTYEQYF; cdr3_nt: TGTGCCAGCAGCCTGGGGACAGGGGTTACCTACGAGCAGTACTTC
v_call: TRBV19; clone_size: -; j_call: TRBJ2-5; d_call: -; cdr3_aa: CASSIARSGVQETQYF; cdr3_nt: TGTGCCAGTAGTATCGCCAGAAGCGGAGTTCAAGAGACCCAGTACTTC
v_call: TRBV4-3; clone_size: -; j_call: TRBJ1-2; d_call: -; cdr3_aa: CASSQDHTRGFYGYTF; cdr3_nt: TGCGCCAGCAGCCAAGATCATACCCGCGGATTCTATGGCTACACCTTC
v_call: TRBV6-5; clone_size: -; j_call: TRBJ1-1; d_call: -; cdr3_aa: CASSYSADTLFF; cdr3_nt: TGTGCCAGCAGTTACTCGGCCGACACTCTTTTCTTT
v_call: TRBV5-5; clone_size: -; j_call: TRBJ1-5; d_call: -; cdr3_aa: CASSSEGGWNQPQHF; cdr3_nt: TGTGCCAGCAGCTCGGAGGGTGGATGGAATCAGCCCCAGCATTTT
v_call: TRBV3-1/TRBV3-2; clone_size: once; j_call: TRBJ2-1; d_call: TRBD2; cdr3_aa: CASSQIAGGLNNEQFF; cdr3_nt: TGTGCCAGCAGCCAAATAGCGGGAGGGCTCAACAATGAGCAGTTCTTC
v_call: TRBV5-5; clone_size: -; j_call: TRBJ2-6; d_call: TRBD1; cdr3_aa: CASSLYGTGDPLGANVLTF; cdr3_nt: TGTGCCAGCAGCTTGTACGGGACAGGGGACCCCCTCGGGGCCAACGTCCTGACTTTC
v_call: TRBV27; clone_size: -; j_call: TRBJ2-1; d_call: -; cdr3_aa: CASSTSGTPQFF; cdr3_nt: TGTGCCAGCAGCACCTCCGGGACACCTCAGTTCTTC
v_call: TRBV4-1; clone_size: -; j_call: TRBJ2-5; d_call: -; cdr3_aa: CASSPSGHFQETQYF; cdr3_nt: TGCGCCAGCAGCCCGTCGGGACACTTCCAAGAGACCCAGTACTTC
v_call: TRBV15; clone_size: -; j_call: TRBJ1-5; d_call: -; cdr3_aa: CATSRASGGNQPQHF; cdr3_nt: TGTGCCACCAGCAGAGCGTCAGGGGGCAATCAGCCCCAGCATTTT
v_call: TRBV4-1; clone_size: -; j_call: TRBJ1-6; d_call: -; cdr3_aa: CASSQQPRFGEVLNSPLHF; cdr3_nt: TGCGCCAGCAGCCAACAGCCTCGGTTCGGGGAAGTTCTTAATTCACCCCTCCACTTT
v_call: TRBV11-3; clone_size: -; j_call: TRBJ2-1; d_call: TRBD2; cdr3_aa: CASSKAGGPYEQFF; cdr3_nt: TGTGCCAGCAGCAAAGCGGGGGGGCCCTATGAGCAGTTCTTC
v_call: TRBV27; clone_size: -; j_call: TRBJ1-1; d_call: TRBD1; cdr3_aa: CASRKDRGTMNTEAFF; cdr3_nt: TGTGCCAGCAGAAAAGACAGGGGCACTATGAACACTGAAGCTTTCTTT
v_call: TRBV7-3; clone_size: -; j_call: TRBJ2-7; d_call: -; cdr3_aa: CASSLGLAGEQYF; cdr3_nt: TGTGCCAGCAGCTTAGGTCTAGCTGGCGAGCAGTACTTC
v_call: TRBV6-2/TRBV6-3; clone_size: -; j_call: TRBJ2-4; d_call: TRBD2; cdr3_aa: CASSPLAGVKNIQYF; cdr3_nt: TGTGCCAGCAGTCCACTAGCGGGGGTCAAAAACATTCAGTACTTC
v_call: TRBV6-6; clone_size: few; j_call: TRBJ1-5; d_call: TRBD1; cdr3_aa: CASGTGGNQPQHF; cdr3_nt: TGTGCCAGCGGGACAGGGGGCAATCAGCCCCAGCATTTT
v_call: TRBV3-1/TRBV3-2; clone_size: -; j_call: TRBJ1-5; d_call: TRBD1; cdr3_aa: CASSRRQGDNQPQHF; cdr3_nt: TGTGCCAGCAGCCGAAGACAGGGGGATAATCAGCCCCAGCATTTT
v_call: TRBV15; clone_size: -; j_call: TRBJ2-5; d_call: -; cdr3_aa: CATSTSEETQYF; cdr3_nt: TGTGCCACCAGCACCTCAGAAGAGACCCAGTACTTC
v_call: TRBV10-3; clone_size: few; j_call: TRBJ2-2; d_call: TRBD2; cdr3_aa: CAISAQVAGLPGELFF; cdr3_nt: TGTGCCATCTCCGCTCAGGTAGCGGGCCTCCCCGGGGAGCTGTTTTTT
v_call: TRBV6-5; clone_size: -; j_call: TRBJ2-3; d_call: TRBD2; cdr3_aa: CASSQLAGGPNTQYF; cdr3_nt: TGTGCCAGCAGTCAGTTAGCGGGGGGGCCAAATACGCAGTATTTT
v_call: TRBV25-1; clone_size: -; j_call: TRBJ2-2; d_call: -; cdr3_aa: CASISPFAGELFF; cdr3_nt: TGTGCCAGCATTTCCCCCTTTGCCGGGGAGCTGTTTTTT
v_call: TRBV7-2; clone_size: -; j_call: TRBJ2-1; d_call: -; cdr3_aa: CASSLALPQKFF; cdr3_nt: TGTGCCAGCAGCTTAGCACTCCCCCAAAAGTTCTTC
v_call: TRBV19; clone_size: few; j_call: TRBJ1-6; d_call: -; cdr3_aa: CASSVAGGADSPLHF; cdr3_nt: TGTGCCAGTAGTGTGGCGGGGGGCGCGGATTCACCCCTCCACTTT
v_call: TRBV4-1; clone_size: once; j_call: TRBJ2-2; d_call: TRBD1; cdr3_aa: CASSIRQGAGTGELFF; cdr3_nt: TGCGCCAGCAGCATAAGACAGGGGGCTGGCACCGGGGAGCTGTTTTTT
v_call: TRBV6-5; clone_size: -; j_call: TRBJ1-5; d_call: -; cdr3_aa: CASSLNRDQPQHF; cdr3_nt: TGTGCCAGCAGTTTAAACAGGGATCAGCCCCAGCATTTT
v_call: TRBV5-1; clone_size: -; j_call: TRBJ2-4; d_call: -; cdr3_aa: CASSLGPEGQNIQYF; cdr3_nt: TGCGCCAGCAGCCTGGGCCCGGAGGGACAAAACATTCAGTACTTC
v_call: TRBV7-8; clone_size: -; j_call: TRBJ1-5; d_call: TRBD1; cdr3_aa: CASSLNRGQGQPQHF; cdr3_nt: TGTGCCAGCAGCTTGAACAGGGGGCAGGGACAGCCCCAGCATTTT
v_call: TRBV2; clone_size: -; j_call: TRBJ1-5; d_call: TRBD1; cdr3_aa: CASSGDREQPQHF; cdr3_nt: TGTGCCAGCAGTGGCGACAGGGAACAGCCCCAGCATTTT
v_call: TRBV19; clone_size: -; j_call: TRBJ1-2; d_call: TRBD1; cdr3_aa: CASSSYKTGDYGYTF; cdr3_nt: TGTGCCAGTTCTTCCTACAAGACAGGGGACTATGGCTACACCTTC
v_call: TRBV14; clone_size: -; j_call: TRBJ1-1; d_call: TRBD1; cdr3_aa: CASSYAQGANTEAFF; cdr3_nt: TGTGCCAGCAGCTACGCACAGGGGGCAAACACTGAAGCTTTCTTT
v_call: TRBV6-2/TRBV6-3; clone_size: few; j_call: TRBJ1-5; d_call: TRBD1; cdr3_aa: CASSYKTGIIHQPQHF; cdr3_nt: TGTGCCAGCAGTTACAAGACAGGGATTATCCATCAGCCCCAGCATTTT
v_call: TRBV5-6; clone_size: -; j_call: TRBJ2-5; d_call: TRBD1; cdr3_aa: CASSLGGQVRETQYF; cdr3_nt: TGTGCCAGCAGCTTGGGGGGACAGGTCCGCGAGACCCAGTACTTC
v_call: TRBV3-1/TRBV3-2; clone_size: -; j_call: TRBJ2-7; d_call: TRBD2; cdr3_aa: CASSPGTSYREQYF; cdr3_nt: TGTGCCAGCAGCCCCGGGACTAGCTATCGCGAGCAGTACTTC
v_call: TRBV10-3; clone_size: once; j_call: TRBJ2-7; d_call: TRBD1; cdr3_aa: CAIRLQGKDEQYF; cdr3_nt: TGTGCCATCAGATTACAGGGGAAGGACGAGCAGTACTTC
v_call: TRBV6-1; clone_size: -; j_call: TRBJ2-6; d_call: -; cdr3_aa: CASSEDREAGANVLTF; cdr3_nt: TGTGCCAGCAGTGAAGACAGGGAAGCTGGGGCCAACGTCCTGACTTTC
v_call: TRBV7-9; clone_size: -; j_call: TRBJ2-7; d_call: TRBD1; cdr3_aa: CASSSEDRVAYEQYF; cdr3_nt: TGTGCCAGCAGCTCAGAGGACAGGGTTGCCTACGAGCAGTACTTC
v_call: TRBV6-2/TRBV6-3; clone_size: -; j_call: TRBJ2-7; d_call: -; cdr3_aa: CASSINTVTYEQYF; cdr3_nt: TGTGCCAGCAGTATAAACACCGTCACCTACGAGCAGTACTTC
v_call: TRBV19; clone_size: -; j_call: TRBJ1-1; d_call: -; cdr3_aa: CASTPIQETNTEAFF; cdr3_nt: TGTGCCAGTACACCAATACAGGAGACAAACACTGAAGCTTTCTTT
v_call: TRBV25-1; clone_size: -; j_call: TRBJ2-3; d_call: -; cdr3_aa: CASSDQATDTQYF; cdr3_nt: TGTGCCAGCAGTGATCAGGCGACAGATACGCAGTATTTT
v_call: TRBV9; clone_size: -; j_call: TRBJ1-4; d_call: TRBD1; cdr3_aa: CASSGRQGPSGRLFF; cdr3_nt: TGTGCCAGCAGCGGGCGACAGGGTCCATCGGGGCGTCTGTTTTTT
v_call: TRBV2; clone_size: -; j_call: TRBJ2-3; d_call: TRBD1; cdr3_aa: CASSDLQGWSDTQYF; cdr3_nt: TGTGCCAGCAGTGACCTACAGGGGTGGTCAGATACGCAGTATTTT
v_call: TRBV19; clone_size: -; j_call: TRBJ1-5; d_call: -; cdr3_aa: CASDSRGTISNQPQHF; cdr3_nt: TGTGCCAGTGATTCCAGGGGAACGATTAGCAATCAGCCCCAGCATTTT
v_call: TRBV6-2/TRBV6-3; clone_size: -; j_call: TRBJ2-7; d_call: -; cdr3_aa: CASSAQGGNYEQYF; cdr3_nt: TGTGCCAGCAGCGCACAGGGGGGGAACTACGAGCAGTACTTC
v_call: TRBV11-2; clone_size: few; j_call: TRBJ1-2; d_call: -; cdr3_aa: CASSLASNYGYTF; cdr3_nt: TGTGCCAGCAGCTTAGCGTCTAACTATGGCTACACCTTC
v_call: TRBV28; clone_size: -; j_call: TRBJ1-5; d_call: TRBD1; cdr3_aa: CASSYRGQVQPQHF; cdr3_nt: TGTGCCAGCAGCTACAGGGGGCAAGTACAGCCCCAGCATTTT
v_call: TRBV6-6; clone_size: once; j_call: TRBJ1-5; d_call: TRBD1; cdr3_aa: CASREGQGEGQPQHF; cdr3_nt: TGTGCCAGCAGAGAAGGACAGGGAGAAGGGCAGCCCCAGCATTTT